A selection of T cell receptor beta chains follows, all from one sample in a study of T-cell reconstitution after alpha-beta-depleted transplantation in children. MiXCR was run by TCRdb on the PCR reads, yielding one entry per CDR3 protein. The data show 90,000 to 120,000 distinct CDR3 sequences, with 5% to 8% seen just once and 20% to 25% held by the top ten. The sequencing used PBMCs, mostly from graft donor cells, collected 360 days after TCRalphabeta/CD19-depleted stem cell transplant. These receptors were taken from a male patient aged 2 to 9 who had a stem cell transplant for acute lymphoblastic leukemia, so the T cells may come from the graft donor. Each CDR3 is given with its conserved first and last residue. The order of the fields is CDR3 length, J gene, D gene, V gene, clone size, CDR3 DNA, CDR3 protein. D genes are given only for firm matches. Clone size is shown for a subset of rows, as once, few, many or a class of expanded clone.

length: 14; J: TRBJ1-1; D: TRBD1; V: TRBV5-1; size: many; DNA: TGCGCCAGCAGCTTGGACAGGGGTCACACTGAAGCTTTCTTT; CDR3: CASSLDRGHTEAFF
length: 15; J: TRBJ2-1; D: -; V: TRBV28; size: -; DNA: TGTGCCAGCAGTCCCTATAGAGCACCGTACAATGAGCAGTTCTTC; CDR3: CASSPYRAPYNEQFF
length: 14; J: TRBJ2-5; D: -; V: TRBV27; size: many; DNA: TGTGCCAGCAGTCTCCTTGGGGGCGTGGAGACCCAGTACTTC; CDR3: CASSLLGGVETQYF
length: 18; J: TRBJ2-3; D: TRBD2; V: TRBV24-1; size: many; DNA: TGTGCCACCAGTCCCCACGGGAGTAGCGGGCCTAGCACAGATACGCAGTATTTT; CDR3: CATSPHGSSGPSTDTQYF
length: 13; J: TRBJ2-5; D: TRBD1; V: TRBV27; size: -; DNA: TGTGCCAGCAGCCGGGACAGAGTGGAGACCCAGTACTTC; CDR3: CASSRDRVETQYF
length: 12; J: TRBJ1-1; D: -; V: TRBV11-2; size: many; DNA: TGTGCCAGCAGGGACGGGGGGACTGAAGCTTTCTTT; CDR3: CASRDGGTEAFF
length: 13; J: TRBJ2-3; D: TRBD1; V: TRBV20-1; size: many; DNA: TGCAGTGCCACCGGGACAGACAGGGATACGCAGTATTTT; CDR3: CSATGTDRDTQYF
length: 14; J: TRBJ2-3; D: -; V: TRBV5-1; size: many; DNA: TGCGCCAGCAGCTTAGAGGGGGTCACAGATACGCAGTATTTT; CDR3: CASSLEGVTDTQYF
length: 17; J: TRBJ2-5; D: TRBD1; V: TRBV11-2; size: -; DNA: TGTGCCAGCAGCTTAGGGGCCATCAGGGGGCTCGGGGAGACCCAGTACTTC; CDR3: CASSLGAIRGLGETQYF
length: 14; J: TRBJ2-7; D: -; V: TRBV27; size: many; DNA: TGTGCCAGCAGTTTGACAGGAGCATCCTACGAGCAGTACTTC; CDR3: CASSLTGASYEQYF
length: 15; J: TRBJ2-1; D: TRBD1; V: TRBV20-1; size: many; DNA: TGCAGTGCTAGAGATTTGGGACAGGCCCCCAATGAGCAGTTCTTC; CDR3: CSARDLGQAPNEQFF
length: 15; J: TRBJ2-1; D: TRBD2; V: TRBV10-1; size: few; DNA: TGCGCCAGCAGTGAGTCGGCGGGGGGGCGAAGAGAGCAGTTCTTC; CDR3: CASSESAGGRREQFF
length: 18; J: TRBJ2-5; D: TRBD2; V: TRBV5-1; size: many; DNA: TGCGCCAGCAGCCATCGAATTAGACTAGCGGGAGGGATAGAGACCCAGTACTTC; CDR3: CASSHRIRLAGGIETQYF
length: 16; J: TRBJ1-2; D: -; V: TRBV20-1; size: -; DNA: TGCAGTGCTAGAGACACCGGGACCGAGAAAAACTATGGCTACACCTTC; CDR3: CSARDTGTEKNYGYTF
length: 15; J: TRBJ2-3; D: -; V: TRBV12-3/TRBV12-4; size: many; DNA: TGTGCCAGCAGTAAACAGGGGGGGGTCACAGATACGCAGTATTTT; CDR3: CASSKQGGVTDTQYF
length: 15; J: TRBJ2-7; D: -; V: TRBV6-5; size: many; DNA: TGTGCCAGCAGTTACTCGGGTAGGAGGGGTACCGAGCAGTACTTC; CDR3: CASSYSGRRGTEQYF
length: 15; J: TRBJ1-1; D: TRBD1; V: TRBV19; size: few; DNA: TGTGCCAGTAGTCCCATTGTGAAGACAGGGACGGAAGCTTTCTTT; CDR3: CASSPIVKTGTEAFF
length: 14; J: TRBJ2-1; D: TRBD2; V: TRBV29-1; size: many; DNA: TGCAGCTCCTTAGCGGGGGGGCCTTACAATGAGCAGTTCTTC; CDR3: CSSLAGGPYNEQFF
length: 14; J: TRBJ1-6; D: -; V: TRBV7-9; size: few; DNA: TGTGCCAGCAGCACGACAGGTTCTAATTCACCCCTCCACTTT; CDR3: CASSTTGSNSPLHF
length: 13; J: TRBJ2-7; D: -; V: TRBV7-9; size: many; DNA: TGTGCCAGCAGCTTAGACTCTCGGGTCGAGCAGTACTTC; CDR3: CASSLDSRVEQYF
length: 16; J: TRBJ2-2; D: -; V: TRBV11-2; size: few; DNA: TGTGCCAGCAGCTTAGTTGGGAAAACGAACACCGGGGAGCTGTTTTTT; CDR3: CASSLVGKTNTGELFF
length: 15; J: TRBJ1-6; D: -; V: TRBV4-3; size: -; DNA: TGCGCCAGCAGCCTTGACCGGGGGAGGGACTCACCCCTCCACTTT; CDR3: CASSLDRGRDSPLHF
length: 12; J: TRBJ2-7; D: -; V: TRBV5-6; size: -; DNA: TGTGCCAGCAGCCCCGGGCTCTACGAGCAGTACTTC; CDR3: CASSPGLYEQYF
length: 12; J: TRBJ1-2; D: -; V: TRBV7-9; size: many; DNA: TGTGCCAGCAGCTTCCCCGGACGTGGCTACACCTTC; CDR3: CASSFPGRGYTF
length: 13; J: TRBJ1-2; D: TRBD1; V: TRBV19; size: few; DNA: TGTGCCAGTAGTATGGGACAGCACTATGGCTACACCTTC; CDR3: CASSMGQHYGYTF
length: 14; J: TRBJ1-2; D: -; V: TRBV7-2; size: few; DNA: TGTGCCAGCAGCGAGGACAGAAACTCCCTTGGCTACACCTTC; CDR3: CASSEDRNSLGYTF
length: 14; J: TRBJ2-1; D: TRBD2; V: TRBV29-1; size: many; DNA: TGCAGCGTGAAGACCGGGCTTAACGGGGGGGAGCAGTTCTTC; CDR3: CSVKTGLNGGEQFF
length: 20; J: TRBJ1-4; D: -; V: TRBV11-3; size: few; DNA: TGTGCCAGCAGCCCGACAAAGCTAACAGGGAGGGGAGCAACTAATGAAAAACTGTTTTTT; CDR3: CASSPTKLTGRGATNEKLFF
length: 18; J: TRBJ2-2; D: -; V: TRBV4-3; size: -; DNA: TGCGCCAGCAGCCCTACAGCTTTCAGGGTACCAGTACCCGGGGAGCTGTTTTTT; CDR3: CASSPTAFRVPVPGELFF
length: 12; J: TRBJ2-7; D: -; V: TRBV7-9; size: many; DNA: TGTGCCAGCAGCTTAAAGGGTAACGAGCAGTACTTC; CDR3: CASSLKGNEQYF
length: 16; J: TRBJ2-7; D: TRBD1; V: TRBV4-2; size: -; DNA: TGTGCCAGCAGCCCCCCGGGACAGGGAGGCTCCTACGAGCAGTACTTC; CDR3: CASSPPGQGGSYEQYF
length: 14; J: TRBJ1-6; D: -; V: TRBV5-1; size: many; DNA: TGCGCCAGCAGCTTGAGGCAGGTAGATTCACCCCTCCACTTT; CDR3: CASSLRQVDSPLHF
length: 14; J: TRBJ2-5; D: -; V: TRBV21-1; size: many; DNA: TGTGCCAGCAGCAAATCCGGGCCAGGAAAGACCCAGTACTTC; CDR3: CASSKSGPGKTQYF
length: 15; J: TRBJ2-3; D: TRBD1; V: TRBV12-3/TRBV12-4; size: -; DNA: TGTGCCAGCAGTTTGGTTGACAGGGGATATGATACGCAGTATTTT; CDR3: CASSLVDRGYDTQYF
length: 14; J: TRBJ2-7; D: TRBD1; V: TRBV5-1; size: many; DNA: TGCGCCAGCAGCTTGGCACCAGGGGGCTACGAGCAGTACTTC; CDR3: CASSLAPGGYEQYF
length: 15; J: TRBJ2-6; D: -; V: TRBV5-1; size: -; DNA: TGCGCCAGCAGCTTGGACAGGACCGGGGCCAACGTCCTGACTTTC; CDR3: CASSLDRTGANVLTF
length: 11; J: TRBJ2-3; D: -; V: TRBV2; size: few; DNA: TGTGCCAGTCTCCTAGCTGATACGCAGTATTTT; CDR3: CASLLADTQYF
length: 16; J: TRBJ2-3; D: TRBD2; V: TRBV2; size: many; DNA: TGTGCCAGCAGCCGACTAGCGGGAGGAGGTGAGAATACGCAGTATTTT; CDR3: CASSRLAGGGENTQYF
length: 13; J: TRBJ2-7; D: -; V: TRBV5-1; size: many; DNA: TGCGCCAGCAGCACCGGCTTATCCTACGAGCAGTACTTC; CDR3: CASSTGLSYEQYF
length: 16; J: TRBJ1-5; D: -; V: TRBV6-2/TRBV6-3; size: -; DNA: TGTGCCAGCAGTATATTCGGGACTCTCAGCAATCAGCCCCAGCATTTT; CDR3: CASSIFGTLSNQPQHF
length: 15; J: TRBJ2-3; D: -; V: TRBV3-1; size: few; DNA: TGTGCCAGCAGCCAAGAGAAGAGTGACCTTTATACGCAGTATTTT; CDR3: CASSQEKSDLYTQYF
length: 14; J: TRBJ2-5; D: -; V: TRBV9; size: -; DNA: TGTGCCAGCAGCGAATCAGGGGCACAAGAGACCCAGTACTTC; CDR3: CASSESGAQETQYF
length: 14; J: TRBJ1-6; D: -; V: TRBV20-1; size: medium-sized; DNA: TGCAGTGCTCCTTACCGGGGGTGGAGTTCACCCCTCCACTTT; CDR3: CSAPYRGWSSPLHF